This T cell receptor beta chain was obtained from a study of Ad26.COV2.S vaccination and SARS-CoV-2 variants. Across the study: Intramuscular Ad26.COV2.S doses were given once or twice, 56 days apart. Overall study results and limits: There was a possibility that the TCR breadth and depth analyses underestimated total T cell responses. Post-vaccination breadth of spike-specific CD8+ and CD4+ T cell responses was reportedly substantial.

With regard to this clone: Its target is unknown.

The method was immunoSEQ multiplex PCR; TCRdb's version includes in-frame clones alone and lacks a portion of them. The sample includes about 350,000 clones, 85% to 90% of them seen just once. The CDR3 length is 13 residues. Trimming stripped 10 bases from V and 1 base from J, with 13 bases between. CDR1 is LNHDA and CDR2 is SQIVND in the germline V gene (reference sequence). Treatment defined: roughly 18 received Ad26.COV2.S at low or high dose, single or two shots; roughly five received placebo; per-sample allocation not given. Sample collection was performed on day 63 after the first vaccine or placebo injection. Donor was an adult aged 18-55 years in Boston.

The sample here was peripheral blood, taken in a trial of Ad26.COV2.S vaccine versus placebo. V is TRBV19 and J is TRBJ2-5; D not resolved. This receptor was identified in a person between 18 and 59 years old who received the Ad26.COV2.S COVID-19 vaccine or a placebo. Written as DNA, the CDR3 is TGTGCCACAGCCCCCGGATTCCAAGAGACCCAGTACTTC. Translation: CATAPGFQETQYF. The full variable domain, its missing parts supplied by reference TRBV19 and TRBJ2-5, is DGGITQSPKYLFRKEGQNVTLSCEQNLNHDAMYWYRQDPGQGLRLIYYSQIVNDFQKGDIAEGYSVSREKKESFPLTVTSAQKNPTAFYLCATAPGFQETQYFGPGTRLLVL.